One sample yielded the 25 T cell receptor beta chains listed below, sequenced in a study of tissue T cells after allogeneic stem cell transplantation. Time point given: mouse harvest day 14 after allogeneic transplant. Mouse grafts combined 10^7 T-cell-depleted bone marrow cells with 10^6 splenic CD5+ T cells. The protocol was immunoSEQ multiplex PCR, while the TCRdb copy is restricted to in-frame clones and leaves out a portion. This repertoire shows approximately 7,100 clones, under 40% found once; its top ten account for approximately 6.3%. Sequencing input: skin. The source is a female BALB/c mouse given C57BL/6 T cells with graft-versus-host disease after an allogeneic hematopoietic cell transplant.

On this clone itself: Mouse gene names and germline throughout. The DNA read from the CDR3 is TGTGCCAGCAGCTTGACAATTTCCAACGAAAGATTATTT. This gives the protein CASSLTISNERLF. The full CDR3 protein is CASSLTISNERLFF. The chain links TRBV3 to TRBJ1-4, with D hard to call. From the germline J gene comes the end of the CDR3, since the read stops 1 residue before it. Germline loops: CDR1 SNHLY, CDR2 FYNGKV (reference sequence). The CDR3 loop spans 14 amino acids. V dropped 3 bases and J dropped 0 bases, with 5 bases sitting between them.

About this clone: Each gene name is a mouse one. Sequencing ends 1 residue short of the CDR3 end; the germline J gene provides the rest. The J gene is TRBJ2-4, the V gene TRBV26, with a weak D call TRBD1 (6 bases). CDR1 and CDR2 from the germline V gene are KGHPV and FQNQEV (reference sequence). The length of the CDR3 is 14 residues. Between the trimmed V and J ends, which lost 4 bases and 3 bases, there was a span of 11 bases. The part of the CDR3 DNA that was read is TGTGCCAGCAGTCCACCGGGACACCAAAACACCTTGTAC. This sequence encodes CASSPPGHQNTLY. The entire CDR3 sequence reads CASSPPGHQNTLYF. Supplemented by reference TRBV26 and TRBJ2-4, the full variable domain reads NSKVIQTPRYLVKGQGQKAKMRCIPEKGHPVVFWYQQNKNNEFKFLINFQNQEVLQQIDMTEKRFSAECPSNSPCSLEIQSSEAGDSALYLCASSPPGHQNTLYFGAGTRLSVL.

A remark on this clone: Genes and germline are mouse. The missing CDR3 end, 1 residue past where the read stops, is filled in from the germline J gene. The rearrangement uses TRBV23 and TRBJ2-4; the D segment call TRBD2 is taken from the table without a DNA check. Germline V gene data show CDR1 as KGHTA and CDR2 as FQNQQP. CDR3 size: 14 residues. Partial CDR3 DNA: TGCTCCAGCAGTCAAGGGACTGCTCAAAACACCTTGTAC. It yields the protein CSSSQGTAQNTLY. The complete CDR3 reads CSSSQGTAQNTLYF.

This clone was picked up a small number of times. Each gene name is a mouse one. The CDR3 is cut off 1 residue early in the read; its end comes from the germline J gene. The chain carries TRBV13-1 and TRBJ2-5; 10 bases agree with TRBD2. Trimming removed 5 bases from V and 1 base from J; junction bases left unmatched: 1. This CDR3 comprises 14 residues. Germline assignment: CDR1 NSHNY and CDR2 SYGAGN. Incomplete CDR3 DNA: TGTGCCAGCAGACTGGGGGGGGACCAAGACACCCAGTAC. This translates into CASRLGGDQDTQY. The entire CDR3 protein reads CASRLGGDQDTQYF.

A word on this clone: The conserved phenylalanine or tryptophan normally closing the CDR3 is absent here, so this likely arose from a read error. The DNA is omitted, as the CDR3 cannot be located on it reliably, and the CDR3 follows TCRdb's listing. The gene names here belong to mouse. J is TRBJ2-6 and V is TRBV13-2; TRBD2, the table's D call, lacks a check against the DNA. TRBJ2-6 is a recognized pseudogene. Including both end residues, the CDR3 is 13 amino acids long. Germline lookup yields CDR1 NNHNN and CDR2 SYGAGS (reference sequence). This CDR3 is CASEGGVSPALTD.

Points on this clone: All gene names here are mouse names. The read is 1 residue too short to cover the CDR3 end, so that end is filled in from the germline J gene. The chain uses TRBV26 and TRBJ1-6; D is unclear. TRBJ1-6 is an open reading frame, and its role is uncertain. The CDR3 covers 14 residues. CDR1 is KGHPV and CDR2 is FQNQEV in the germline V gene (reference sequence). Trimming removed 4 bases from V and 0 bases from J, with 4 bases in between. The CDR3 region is CASSPRSYNSPLYF. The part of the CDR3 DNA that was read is TGTGCCAGCAGTCCCCGTTCCTATAATTCGCCCCTCTAC.

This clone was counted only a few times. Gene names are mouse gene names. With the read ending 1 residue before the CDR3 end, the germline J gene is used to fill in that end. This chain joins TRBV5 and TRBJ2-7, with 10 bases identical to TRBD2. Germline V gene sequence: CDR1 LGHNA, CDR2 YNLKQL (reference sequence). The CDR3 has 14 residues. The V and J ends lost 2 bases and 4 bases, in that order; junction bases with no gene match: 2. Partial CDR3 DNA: TGTGCCAGCAGCCAATACTGGGGGGGTTATGAACAGTAC. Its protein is CASSQYWGGYEQY. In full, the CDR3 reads CASSQYWGGYEQYF.

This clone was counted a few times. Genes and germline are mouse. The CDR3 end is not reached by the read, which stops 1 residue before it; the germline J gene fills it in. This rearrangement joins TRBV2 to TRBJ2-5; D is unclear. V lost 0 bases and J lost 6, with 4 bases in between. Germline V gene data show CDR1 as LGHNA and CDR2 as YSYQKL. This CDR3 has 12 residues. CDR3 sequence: CASSQERDTQYF. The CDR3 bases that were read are TGTGCCAGCAGCCAAGAACGGGACACCCAGTAC.

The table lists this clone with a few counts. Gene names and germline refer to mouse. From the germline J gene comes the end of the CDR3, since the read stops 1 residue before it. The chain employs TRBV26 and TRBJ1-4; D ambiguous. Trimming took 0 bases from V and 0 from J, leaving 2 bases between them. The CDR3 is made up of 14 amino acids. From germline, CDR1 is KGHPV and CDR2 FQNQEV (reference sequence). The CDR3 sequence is CASSLSISNERLFF. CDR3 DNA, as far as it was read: TGTGCCAGCAGTCTGTCTATTTCCAACGAAAGATTATTT.

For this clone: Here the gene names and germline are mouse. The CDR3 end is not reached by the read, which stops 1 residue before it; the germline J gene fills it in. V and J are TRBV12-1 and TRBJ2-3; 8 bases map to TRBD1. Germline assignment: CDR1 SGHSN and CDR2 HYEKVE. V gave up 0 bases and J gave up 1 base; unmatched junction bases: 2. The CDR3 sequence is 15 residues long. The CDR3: CASSLETGGAETLYF. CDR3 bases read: TGTGCCAGCTCTCTCGAGACAGGGGGTGCAGAAACGCTGTAT.

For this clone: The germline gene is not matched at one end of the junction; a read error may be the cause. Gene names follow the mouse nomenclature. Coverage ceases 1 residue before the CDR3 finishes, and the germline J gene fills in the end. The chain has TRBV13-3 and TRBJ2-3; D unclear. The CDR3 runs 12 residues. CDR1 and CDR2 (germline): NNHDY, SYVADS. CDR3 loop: CDSGSSAETLYF. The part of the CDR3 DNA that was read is TGCGACTCTGGATCTAGTGCAGAAACGCTGTAT.

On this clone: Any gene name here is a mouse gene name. The covered CDR3 bases are TGTGCCAGCAGTCTGTTGGGGTCTGGAAATACGCTCTAT. It specifies CASSLLGSGNTLY. In full, the CDR3 reads CASSLLGSGNTLYF. The rearrangement joins TRBV26 to TRBJ1-3; no clear D gene. The read gets to within 1 residue of the CDR3 end, and the germline J gene fills in the rest. V was shortened by 1 base and J by 1 base, with 5 bases between the two germline ends. The CDR3 has 14 residues. Germline V CDR1 and CDR2: KGHPV, FQNQEV (reference sequence).

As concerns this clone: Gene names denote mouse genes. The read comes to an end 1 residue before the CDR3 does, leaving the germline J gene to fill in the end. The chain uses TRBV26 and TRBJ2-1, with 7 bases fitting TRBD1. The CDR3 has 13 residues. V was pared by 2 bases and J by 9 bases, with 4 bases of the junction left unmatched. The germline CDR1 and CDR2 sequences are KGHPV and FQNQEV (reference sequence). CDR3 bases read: TGTGCCAGCAGTCTGAGAGACAGGGTTGAGCAGTTC. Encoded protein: CASSLRDRVEQF. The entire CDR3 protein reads CASSLRDRVEQFF.

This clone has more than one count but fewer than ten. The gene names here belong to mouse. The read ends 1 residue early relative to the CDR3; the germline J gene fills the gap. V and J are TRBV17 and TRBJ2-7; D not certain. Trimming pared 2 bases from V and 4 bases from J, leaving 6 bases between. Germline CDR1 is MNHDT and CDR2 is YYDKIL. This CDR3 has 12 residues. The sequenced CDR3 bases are TGTGCTAGCAGTAGAATTGGGTATGAACAGTAC. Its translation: CASSRIGYEQY. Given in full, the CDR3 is CASSRIGYEQYF. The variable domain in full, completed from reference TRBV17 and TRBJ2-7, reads DTTVKQNPRYKLARVGKPVNLICSQTMNHDTMYWYQKKPNQAPKLLLFYYDKILNREADTFEKFQSSRPNNSFCSLYIGSAGLEYSAMYLCASSRIGYEQYFGPGTRLTVL.

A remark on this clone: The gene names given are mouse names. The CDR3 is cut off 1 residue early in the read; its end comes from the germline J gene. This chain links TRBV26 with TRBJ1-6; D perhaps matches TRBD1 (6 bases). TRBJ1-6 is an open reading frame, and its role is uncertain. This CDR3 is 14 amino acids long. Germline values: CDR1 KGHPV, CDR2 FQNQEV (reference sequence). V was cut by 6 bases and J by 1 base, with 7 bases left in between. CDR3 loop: CASRGQSYNSPLYF. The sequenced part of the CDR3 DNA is TGTGCCAGCAGGGGACAATCCTATAATTCGCCCCTCTAC.

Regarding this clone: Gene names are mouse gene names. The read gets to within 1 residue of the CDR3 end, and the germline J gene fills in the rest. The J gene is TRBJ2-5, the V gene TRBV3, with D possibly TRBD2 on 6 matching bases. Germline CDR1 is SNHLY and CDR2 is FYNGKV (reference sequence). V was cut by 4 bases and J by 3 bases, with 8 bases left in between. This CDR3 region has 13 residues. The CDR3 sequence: CASSSGLQDTQYF. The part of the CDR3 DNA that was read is TGTGCCAGCAGCTCGGGACTTCAAGACACCCAGTAC.

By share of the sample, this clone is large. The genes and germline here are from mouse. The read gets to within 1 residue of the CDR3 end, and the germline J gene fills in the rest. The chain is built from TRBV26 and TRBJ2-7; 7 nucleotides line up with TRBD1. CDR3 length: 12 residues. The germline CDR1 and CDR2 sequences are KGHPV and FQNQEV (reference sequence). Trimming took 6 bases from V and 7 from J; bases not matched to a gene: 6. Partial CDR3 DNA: TGTGCCAGCAGACGACAGGGATGGGAACAGTAC. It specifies CASRRQGWEQY. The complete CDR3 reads CASRRQGWEQYF.

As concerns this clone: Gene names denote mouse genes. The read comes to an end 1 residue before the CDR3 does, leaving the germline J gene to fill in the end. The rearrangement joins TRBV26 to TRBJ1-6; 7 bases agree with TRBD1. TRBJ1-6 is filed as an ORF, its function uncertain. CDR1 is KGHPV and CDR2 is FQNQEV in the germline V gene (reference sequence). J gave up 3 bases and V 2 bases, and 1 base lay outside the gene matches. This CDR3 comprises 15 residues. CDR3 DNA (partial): TGTGCCAGCAGTCTGGGGACAGTCTATAATTCGCCCCTCTAC. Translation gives CASSLGTVYNSPLY. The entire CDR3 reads CASSLGTVYNSPLYF.

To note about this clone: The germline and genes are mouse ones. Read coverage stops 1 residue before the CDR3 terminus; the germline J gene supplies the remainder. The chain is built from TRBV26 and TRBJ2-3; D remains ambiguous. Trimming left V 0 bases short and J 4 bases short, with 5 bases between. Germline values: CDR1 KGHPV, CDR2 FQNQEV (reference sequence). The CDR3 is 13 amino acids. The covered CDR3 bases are TGTGCCAGCAGTCTGTCCTCTTCAGAAACGCTGTAT. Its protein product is CASSLSSSETLY. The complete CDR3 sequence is CASSLSSSETLYF.

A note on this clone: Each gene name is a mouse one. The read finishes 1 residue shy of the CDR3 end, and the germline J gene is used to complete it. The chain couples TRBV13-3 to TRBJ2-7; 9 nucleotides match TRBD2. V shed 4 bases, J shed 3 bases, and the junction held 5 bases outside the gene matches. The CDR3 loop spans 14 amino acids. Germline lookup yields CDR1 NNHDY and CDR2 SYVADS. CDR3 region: CASSKDWGFYEQYF. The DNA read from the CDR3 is TGTGCCAGCAGTAAAGACTGGGGGTTCTATGAACAGTAC.

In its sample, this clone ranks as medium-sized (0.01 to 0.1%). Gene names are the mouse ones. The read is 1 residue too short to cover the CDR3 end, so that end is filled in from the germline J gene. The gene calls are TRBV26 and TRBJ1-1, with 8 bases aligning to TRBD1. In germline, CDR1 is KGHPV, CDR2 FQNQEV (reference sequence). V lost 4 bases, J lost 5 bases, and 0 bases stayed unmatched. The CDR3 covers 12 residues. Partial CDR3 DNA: TGTGCCAGCAGTCGGACAGGGACAGAAGTCTTC. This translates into CASSRTGTEVF. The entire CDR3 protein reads CASSRTGTEVFF.

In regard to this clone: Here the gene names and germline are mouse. This CDR3 is CASSQERRRGYYAEQFF. The sequenced part of the CDR3 DNA is TGTGCCAGCAGCCAAGAAAGGAGAAGGGGATACTATGCTGAGCAGTTC. The chain carries TRBV5 and TRBJ2-1, with D tentatively TRBD1 (5 bases). The read terminates 1 residue ahead of where the CDR3 ends, so the germline J gene completes it. CDR3 length: 17 amino acids. Germline values: CDR1 LGHNA, CDR2 YNLKQL (reference sequence). The ends were cut back, 0 bases at V and 2 bases at J, with 14 bases in the middle.

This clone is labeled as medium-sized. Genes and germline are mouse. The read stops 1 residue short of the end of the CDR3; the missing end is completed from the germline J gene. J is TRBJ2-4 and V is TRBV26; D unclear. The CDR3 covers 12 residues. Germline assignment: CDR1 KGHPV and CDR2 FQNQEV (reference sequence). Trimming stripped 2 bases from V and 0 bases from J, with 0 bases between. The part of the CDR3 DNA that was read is TGTGCCAGCAGTCTGAGTCAAAACACCTTGTAC. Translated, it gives CASSLSQNTLY. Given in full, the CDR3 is CASSLSQNTLYF. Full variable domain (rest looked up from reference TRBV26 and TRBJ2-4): NSKVIQTPRYLVKGQGQKAKMRCIPEKGHPVVFWYQQNKNNEFKFLINFQNQEVLQQIDMTEKRFSAECPSNSPCSLEIQSSEAGDSALYLCASSLSQNTLYFGAGTRLSVL.

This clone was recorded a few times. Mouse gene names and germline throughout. The covered CDR3 bases are TGTGCCAGCAGAGGCTGGGGGTACTATGAACAGTAC. This gives the protein CASRGWGYYEQY. The whole CDR3 protein is CASRGWGYYEQYF. The V gene is TRBV19, the J gene TRBJ2-7; 7 nucleotides line up with TRBD2. The read finishes 1 residue shy of the CDR3 end, and the germline J gene is used to complete it. The J segment lost 3 bases and the V segment lost 5 bases, leaving 5 bases of the junction unmatched. In germline, CDR1 is FNHDT, CDR2 SITEND (reference sequence). This CDR3 contains 13 residues.

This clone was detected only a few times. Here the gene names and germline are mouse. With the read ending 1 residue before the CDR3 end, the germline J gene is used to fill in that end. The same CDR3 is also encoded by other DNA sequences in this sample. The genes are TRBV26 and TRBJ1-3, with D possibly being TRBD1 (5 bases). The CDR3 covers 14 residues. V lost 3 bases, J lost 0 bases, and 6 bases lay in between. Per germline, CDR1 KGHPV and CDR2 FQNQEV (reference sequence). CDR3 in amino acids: CASSLGDSGNTLYF. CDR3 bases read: TGTGCCAGCAGTCTAGGGGATTCTGGAAATACGCTCTAT.